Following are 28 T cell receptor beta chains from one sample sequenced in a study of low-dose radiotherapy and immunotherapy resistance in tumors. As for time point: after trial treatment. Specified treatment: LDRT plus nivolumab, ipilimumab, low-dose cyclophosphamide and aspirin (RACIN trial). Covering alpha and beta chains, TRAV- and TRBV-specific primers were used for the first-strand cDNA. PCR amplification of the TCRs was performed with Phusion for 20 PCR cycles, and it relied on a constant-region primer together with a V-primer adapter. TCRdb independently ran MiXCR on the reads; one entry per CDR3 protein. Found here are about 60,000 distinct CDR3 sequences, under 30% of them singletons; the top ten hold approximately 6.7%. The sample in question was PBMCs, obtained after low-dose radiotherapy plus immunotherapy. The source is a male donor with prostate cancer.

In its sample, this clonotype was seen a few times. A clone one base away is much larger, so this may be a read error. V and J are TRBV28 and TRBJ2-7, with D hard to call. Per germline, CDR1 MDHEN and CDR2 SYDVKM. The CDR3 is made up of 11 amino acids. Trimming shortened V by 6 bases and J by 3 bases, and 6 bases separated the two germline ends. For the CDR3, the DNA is TGTGCCAGCAGACATGTCTACGAGCAGTACTTC. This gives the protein CASRHVYEQYF.

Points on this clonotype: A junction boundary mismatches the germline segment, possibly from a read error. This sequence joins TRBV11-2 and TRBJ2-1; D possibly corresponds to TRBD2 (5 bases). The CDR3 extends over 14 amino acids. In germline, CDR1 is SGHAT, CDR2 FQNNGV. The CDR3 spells CASILVPSWETQFF. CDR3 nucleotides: TGTGCCAGCATCTTAGTTCCTAGCTGGGAGACCCAGTTCTTC.

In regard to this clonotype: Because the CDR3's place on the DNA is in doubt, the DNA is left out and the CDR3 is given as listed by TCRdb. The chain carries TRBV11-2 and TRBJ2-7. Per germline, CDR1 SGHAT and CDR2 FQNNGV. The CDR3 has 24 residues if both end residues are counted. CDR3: CASTNQTSMYLCASSFRGLYEQYF.

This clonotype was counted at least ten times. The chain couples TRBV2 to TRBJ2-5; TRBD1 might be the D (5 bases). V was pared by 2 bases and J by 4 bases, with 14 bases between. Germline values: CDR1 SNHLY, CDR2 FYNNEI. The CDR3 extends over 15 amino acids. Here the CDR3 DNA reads TGTGCCAGCAGTGAAAAGTCGCAGGGAAGAGAGACCCAGTACTTC. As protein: CASSEKSQGRETQYF.

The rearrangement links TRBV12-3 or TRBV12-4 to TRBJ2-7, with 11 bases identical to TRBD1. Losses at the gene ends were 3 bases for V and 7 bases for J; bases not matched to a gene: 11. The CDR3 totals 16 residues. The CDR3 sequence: CASSLVISGTGGEQYF. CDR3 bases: TGTGCCAGCAGTTTGGTCATTTCCGGGACAGGGGGTGAGCAGTACTTC.

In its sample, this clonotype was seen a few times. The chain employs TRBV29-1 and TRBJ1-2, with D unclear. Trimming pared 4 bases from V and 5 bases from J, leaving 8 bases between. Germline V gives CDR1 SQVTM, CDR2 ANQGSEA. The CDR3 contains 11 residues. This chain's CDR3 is CSVGSSYGYTF. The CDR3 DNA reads TGCAGCGTTGGCTCGTCGTATGGCTACACCTTC.

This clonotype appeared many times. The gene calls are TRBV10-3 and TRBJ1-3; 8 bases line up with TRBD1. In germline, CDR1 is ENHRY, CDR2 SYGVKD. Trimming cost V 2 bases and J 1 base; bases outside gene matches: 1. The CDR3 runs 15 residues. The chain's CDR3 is CAISERTGSGNTIYF. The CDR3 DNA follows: TGTGCCATCAGTGAGCGGACAGGGTCTGGAAACACCATATATTTT.

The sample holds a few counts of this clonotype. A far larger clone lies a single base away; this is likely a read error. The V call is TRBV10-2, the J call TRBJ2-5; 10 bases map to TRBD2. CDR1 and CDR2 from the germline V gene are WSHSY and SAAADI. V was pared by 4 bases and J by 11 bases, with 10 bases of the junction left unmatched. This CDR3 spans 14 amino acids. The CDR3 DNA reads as TGCGCCAGCAGTGGCAGCGGGAGGGCCAATGAGCAGTACTTC. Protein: CASSGSGRANEQYF.

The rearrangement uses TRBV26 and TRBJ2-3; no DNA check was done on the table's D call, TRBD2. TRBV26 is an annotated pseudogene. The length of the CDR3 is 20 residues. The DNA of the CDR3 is TGTGCCAGCAAATTAAGGAAGGGGGCAACTAGCGGGGAACCCACAGATACGCAGTATTTT. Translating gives CASKLRKGATSGEPTDTQYF.

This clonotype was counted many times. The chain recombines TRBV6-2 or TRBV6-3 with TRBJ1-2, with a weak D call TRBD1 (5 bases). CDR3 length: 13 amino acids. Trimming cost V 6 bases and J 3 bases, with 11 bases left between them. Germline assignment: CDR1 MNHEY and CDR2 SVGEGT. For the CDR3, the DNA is TGTGCCAGCAGCGAGGGGAAGGACTATGGCTACACCTTC. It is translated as CASSEGKDYGYTF.

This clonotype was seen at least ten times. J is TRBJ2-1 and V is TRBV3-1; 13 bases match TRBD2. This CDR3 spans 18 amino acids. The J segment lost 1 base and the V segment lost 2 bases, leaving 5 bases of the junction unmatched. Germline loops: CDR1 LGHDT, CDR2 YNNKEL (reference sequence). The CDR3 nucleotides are TGTGCCAGCAGCCAAAGGACTAGCGGGAGAGTGTCCTACAATGAGCAGTTCTTC. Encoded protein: CASSQRTSGRVSYNEQFF.

CDR3 nucleotides: TGTGCCACCAGTGACTGGGACGGCGATCGGTACGAGCAGTACTTC. It specifies CATSDWDGDRYEQYF. The chain has TRBV24-1 and TRBJ2-7; D tentatively reads TRBD1 or TRBD2 (5 bases each). Germline assignment: CDR1 KGHDR and CDR2 SFDVKD. This CDR3 spans 15 amino acids. The V gene lost 4 bases and the J gene lost 4 bases, with 16 bases spanning the gap.

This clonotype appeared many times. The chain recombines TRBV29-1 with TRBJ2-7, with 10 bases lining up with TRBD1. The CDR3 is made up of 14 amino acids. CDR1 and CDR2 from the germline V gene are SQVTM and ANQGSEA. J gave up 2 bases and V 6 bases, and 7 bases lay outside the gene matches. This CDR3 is CSVVPGQGTYEQYF. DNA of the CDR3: TGCAGCGTAGTCCCGGGACAGGGGACCTACGAGCAGTACTTC.

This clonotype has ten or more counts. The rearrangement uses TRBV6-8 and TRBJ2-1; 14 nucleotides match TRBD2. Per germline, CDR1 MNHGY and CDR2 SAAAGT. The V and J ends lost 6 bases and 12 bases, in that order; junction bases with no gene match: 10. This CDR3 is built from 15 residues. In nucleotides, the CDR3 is TGTGCCAGCAGCCCGGGACTAGCGGGAGCTCCTTGGCAGTTCTTC. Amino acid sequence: CASSPGLAGAPWQFF.

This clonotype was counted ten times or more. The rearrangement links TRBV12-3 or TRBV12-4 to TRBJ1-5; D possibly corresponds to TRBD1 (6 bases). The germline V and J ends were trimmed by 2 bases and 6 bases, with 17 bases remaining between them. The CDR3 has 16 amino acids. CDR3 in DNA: TGTGCCAGCAGTTTAAGATTTAGGGGGACGGTTCAGCCCCAGCATTTT. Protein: CASSLRFRGTVQPQHF.

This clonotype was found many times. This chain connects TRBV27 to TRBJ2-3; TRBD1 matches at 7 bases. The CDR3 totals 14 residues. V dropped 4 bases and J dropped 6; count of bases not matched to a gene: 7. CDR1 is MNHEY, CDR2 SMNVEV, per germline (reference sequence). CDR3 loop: CASSSGQSADTQYF. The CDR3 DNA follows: TGTGCCAGCAGTTCGGGACAGAGCGCTGATACGCAGTATTTT.

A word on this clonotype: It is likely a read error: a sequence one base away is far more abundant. The CDR3 spells CASTQNRGLNTYEQFF. CDR3 DNA sequence: TGTGCCAGCACCCAAAACAGGGGGCTCAATACCTACGAGCAGTTCTTC. This chain joins TRBV28 and TRBJ2-1; 9 nucleotides line up with TRBD1. This CDR3 spans 16 amino acids. Germline assignment: CDR1 MDHEN and CDR2 SYDVKM. The ends lost 7 bases at V and 10 bases at J; junction bases unmatched: 17.

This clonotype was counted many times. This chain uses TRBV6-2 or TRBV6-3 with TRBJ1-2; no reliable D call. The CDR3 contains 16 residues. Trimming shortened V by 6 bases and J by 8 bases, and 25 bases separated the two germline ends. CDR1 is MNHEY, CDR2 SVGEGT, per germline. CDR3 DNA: TGTGCCAGCAGCTCTCCACACCGGACCCTCGCGAGCGGCTACACCTTC. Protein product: CASSSPHRTLASGYTF.

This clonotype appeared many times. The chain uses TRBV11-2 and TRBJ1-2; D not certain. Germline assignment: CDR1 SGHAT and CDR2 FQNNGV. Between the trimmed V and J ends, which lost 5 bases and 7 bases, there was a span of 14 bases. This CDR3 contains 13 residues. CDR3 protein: CASSPGRVSGYTF. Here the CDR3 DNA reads TGTGCCAGCAGCCCCGGTCGGGTTAGTGGCTACACCTTC.

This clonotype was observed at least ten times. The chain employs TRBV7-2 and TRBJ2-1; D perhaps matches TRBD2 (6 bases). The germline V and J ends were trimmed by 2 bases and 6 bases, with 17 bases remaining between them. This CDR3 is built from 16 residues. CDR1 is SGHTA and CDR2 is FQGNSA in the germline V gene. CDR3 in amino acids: CASSLSGGTPRNEQFF. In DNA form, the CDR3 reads TGTGCCAGCAGCTTAAGCGGCGGGACCCCCCGCAATGAGCAGTTCTTC.

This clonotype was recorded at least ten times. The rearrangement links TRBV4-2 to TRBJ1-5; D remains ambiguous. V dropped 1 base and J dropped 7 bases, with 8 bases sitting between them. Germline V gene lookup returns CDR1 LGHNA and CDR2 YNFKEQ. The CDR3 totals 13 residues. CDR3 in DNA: TGTGCCAGCAGCCAAGTTGGGGAGCAGCCCCAGCATTTT. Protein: CASSQVGEQPQHF.

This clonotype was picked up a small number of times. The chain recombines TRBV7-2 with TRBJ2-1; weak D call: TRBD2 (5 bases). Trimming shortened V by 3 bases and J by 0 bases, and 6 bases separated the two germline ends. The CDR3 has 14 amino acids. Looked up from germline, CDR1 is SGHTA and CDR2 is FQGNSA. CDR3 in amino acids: CASSLDSSYNEQFF. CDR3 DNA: TGTGCCAGCAGCTTGGACTCCTCCTACAATGAGCAGTTCTTC. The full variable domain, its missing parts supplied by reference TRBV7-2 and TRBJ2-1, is GAGVSQSPSNKVTEKGKDVELRCDPISGHTALYWYRQSLGQGLEFLIYFQGNSAPDKSGLPSDRFSAERTGGSVSTLTIQRTQQEDSAVYLCASSLDSSYNEQFFGPGTRLTVL.

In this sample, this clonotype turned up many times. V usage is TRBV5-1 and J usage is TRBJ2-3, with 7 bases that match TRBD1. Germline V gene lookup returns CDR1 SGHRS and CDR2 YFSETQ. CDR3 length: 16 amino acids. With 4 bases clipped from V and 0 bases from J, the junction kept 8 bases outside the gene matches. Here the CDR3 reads CASSQQGKTSTDTQYF. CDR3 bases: TGCGCCAGCAGCCAACAGGGGAAAACTAGCACAGATACGCAGTATTTT.

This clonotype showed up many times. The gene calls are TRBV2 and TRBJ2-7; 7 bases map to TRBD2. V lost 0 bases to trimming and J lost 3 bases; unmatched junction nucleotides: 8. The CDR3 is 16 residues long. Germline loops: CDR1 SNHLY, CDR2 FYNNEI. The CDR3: CASSEALAEDFYEQYF. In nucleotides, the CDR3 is TGTGCCAGCAGTGAAGCGCTAGCGGAAGATTTCTACGAGCAGTACTTC. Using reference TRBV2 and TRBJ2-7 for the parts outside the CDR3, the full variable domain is EPEVTQTPSHQVTQMGQEVILRCVPISNHLYFYWYRQILGQKVEFLVSFYNNEISEKSEIFDDQFSVERPDGSNFTLKIRSTKLEDSAMYFCASSEALAEDFYEQYFGPGTRLTVT.

CDR3: CASSSLTGVITYEQYF. The CDR3 DNA reads TGTGCCAGCAGTTCTCTTACAGGGGTTATTACCTACGAGCAGTACTTC. The gene calls are TRBV27 and TRBJ2-7, with TRBD1 matching over 7 bases. The CDR3 covers 16 residues. The germline CDR1 and CDR2 sequences are MNHEY and SMNVEV (reference sequence). The ends lost 4 bases at V and 2 bases at J; junction bases unmatched: 11.

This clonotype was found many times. The CDR3 spells CATQLTGTRNNEQFF. The CDR3 nucleotides are TGCGCCACCCAATTGACCGGGACAAGAAACAATGAGCAGTTCTTC. This chain joins TRBV4-1 and TRBJ2-1; a possible D gene is TRBD1 (6 bases). This CDR3 is built from 15 residues. The V end lost 10 bases, the J end lost 5 bases, and 21 bases lay between the germline ends. From germline, CDR1 is MGHRA and CDR2 YSYEKL.

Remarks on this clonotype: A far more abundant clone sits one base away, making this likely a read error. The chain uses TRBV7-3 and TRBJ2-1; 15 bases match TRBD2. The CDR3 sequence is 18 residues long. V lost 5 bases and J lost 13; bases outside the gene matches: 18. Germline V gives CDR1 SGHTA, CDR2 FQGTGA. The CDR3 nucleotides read TGTGCCAGCAGCGCCGGGACTAGCGGGAGGAGGGGCCAAGAGACCCAGTTCTTC. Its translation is CASSAGTSGRRGQETQFF.

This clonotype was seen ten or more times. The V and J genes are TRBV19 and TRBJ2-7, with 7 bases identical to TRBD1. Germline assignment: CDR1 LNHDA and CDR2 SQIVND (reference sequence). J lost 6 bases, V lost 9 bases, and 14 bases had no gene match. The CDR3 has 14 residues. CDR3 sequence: CASRDHHRGSEQYF. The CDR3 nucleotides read TGTGCCAGCCGGGACCACCACAGGGGAAGCGAGCAGTACTTC.